The 22 T cell receptor beta chains listed next were all sequenced from one sample in a study of T cells in Graves' hyperthyroidism and ophthalmopathy. TCR beta CDR3 regions were amplified from RNA. The HTBI set primed first-round TCR CDR3 RT-PCR. A single record per CDR3 protein comes from TCRdb applying MiXCR to the multiplex PCR reads. The sample records around 800,000 distinct CDR3 sequences, around 38% being singletons. The sequenced material came from blood. Receptor source: a man aged 18 to 30 with Graves' hyperthyroidism.

The chain uses TRBV2 and TRBJ1-5; TRBD1 might be the D (5 bases). CDR3 length equals 13 residues. The germline CDR1 and CDR2 sequences are SNHLY and FYNNEI. V lost 7 bases and J 2 bases, leaving 9 bases between the germline ends. The CDR3: CASTGDRNQPQHF. DNA for the CDR3: TGTGCCAGCACGGGGGATCGCAATCAGCCCCAGCATTTT.

The chain combines TRBV5-5 with TRBJ2-7; maybe TRBD2 (6 bases). Trimming took 7 bases from V and 3 from J, leaving 17 bases between them. There are 14 residues in the CDR3. Germline V gene data show CDR1 as SGHKS and CDR2 as YYEKEE (reference sequence). This CDR3 reads CASSPGLVDYEQYF. CDR3 DNA sequence: TGTGCCAGCTCCCCGGGACTCGTCGACTACGAGCAGTACTTC.

Only a few counts were recorded for this clonotype. The junction and the germline gene differ at one end; a read error may be behind it. V and J are TRBV29-1 and TRBJ1-1, with a weak D call TRBD1 (5 bases). Germline assignment: CDR1 SQVTM and CDR2 ANQGSEA. This CDR3 has 11 residues. This chain's CDR3 is CACPRGSEAFF. In DNA form, the CDR3 reads TGTGCCTGCCCGAGGGGATCCGAAGCTTTCTTT.

For this clonotype: A read error may be the cause here, since a much bigger clone is one base away. This chain connects TRBV5-1 to TRBJ2-6; D is uncertain. CDR3 length: 14 amino acids. Germline V gene data show CDR1 as SGHRS and CDR2 as YFSETQ. Here the CDR3 reads CASSTGSRANVLTF. The CDR3 nucleotides are TGCGCCAGCAGCACGGGCTCTAGGGCCAACGTCCTGACTTTC.

This chain uses TRBV7-9 with TRBJ2-2; 8 nucleotides match TRBD1. The CDR3 has 16 amino acids. V lost 5 bases and J lost 7; bases outside the gene matches: 12. CDR1 is SEHNR and CDR2 is FQNEAQ in the germline V gene (reference sequence). CDR3 in amino acids: CASSPPQGAHGGELFF. The CDR3 bases are TGTGCCAGCAGCCCCCCCCAGGGGGCGCATGGCGGGGAGCTGTTTTTT.

Written as DNA, the CDR3 is TGTGCCAGCAGCTTGGTGGGGGACAAAACCTATGGCTACACCTTC. It is translated as CASSLVGDKTYGYTF. This rearrangement joins TRBV5-4 to TRBJ1-2; D perhaps matches TRBD1 (6 bases). V was clipped by 0 bases and J by 4 bases, with 13 bases between them. The germline V gene has CDR1 SGHNT and CDR2 YYREEE (reference sequence). This CDR3 is 15 amino acids long.

This clonotype was counted between two and nine times. The genes are TRBV9 and TRBJ1-2; the D is unclear. V was shortened by 7 bases and J by 0 bases, with 10 bases between the two germline ends. Germline loops: CDR1 SGDLS, CDR2 YYNGEE. The CDR3 is 13 amino acids. Here the CDR3 reads CASAYSTNYGYTF. The CDR3 nucleotides are TGTGCCAGCGCTTACTCAACTAACTATGGCTACACCTTC.

The V and J genes are TRBV12-3 or TRBV12-4 and TRBJ1-5, with 7 positions matching TRBD1. J was trimmed by 5 bases and V by 6 bases; bases with no gene match: 4. The CDR3 consists of 13 residues. CDR3 bases: TGTGCCAGCAGACTAACAGGGGATCAGCCCCAGCATTTT. This gives the protein CASRLTGDQPQHF.

This clonotype was recorded many times. The chain recombines TRBV19 with TRBJ2-7, with 7 positions matching TRBD1. Germline V gene lookup returns CDR1 LNHDA and CDR2 SQIVND (reference sequence). Trimming took 3 bases from V and 2 from J; bases not matched to a gene: 4. The CDR3 runs to 14 residues. The DNA for the CDR3 is TGTGCCAGTAGTATGAGGGACAGAGCCTACGAGCAGTACTTC. This sequence encodes CASSMRDRAYEQYF.

This clonotype was seen many times. The rearrangement uses TRBV7-9 and TRBJ2-5; D is uncertain. CDR1 and CDR2 from the germline V gene are SEHNR and FQNEAQ (reference sequence). The V gene lost 5 bases and the J gene lost 4 bases, with 11 bases spanning the gap. The CDR3 has 13 amino acids. DNA for the CDR3: TGTGCCAGCAGCCCGATAAGCACAGAGACCCAGTACTTC. This gives the protein CASSPISTETQYF.

The V call is TRBV10-3, the J call TRBJ2-3; D is unclear. Germline V gene lookup returns CDR1 ENHRY and CDR2 SYGVKD. Trimming took 7 bases from V and 1 from J, leaving 9 bases between them. The CDR3 is 13 amino acids. The CDR3 region is CAINNGGTDTQYF. DNA for the CDR3: TGTGCCATCAATAACGGCGGCACAGATACGCAGTATTTT.

This clonotype came up once. A much larger clone differs from this one at a single base, so this may be a read error. V gene TRBV5-1 combines with J gene TRBJ1-2; TRBD1 aligns across 12 bases. CDR1 SGHRS and CDR2 YFSETQ come from the germline V gene. CDR3 size: 14 residues. The CDR3 is CAGSLGQGADGYTF. The CDR3 region has the DNA TGCGCCGGCAGCTTGGGACAGGGGGCCGATGGCTACACCTTC.

This clonotype was counted ten times or more. V gene TRBV29-1 combines with J gene TRBJ2-2; possible D gene TRBD2, 5 bases. The germline CDR1 and CDR2 sequences are SQVTM and ANQGSEA. V was cut by 6 bases and J by 6 bases, with 11 bases left in between. The CDR3 is made up of 12 amino acids. In DNA, the CDR3 is TGCAGCGTGCCCACTAGTCCCGGGGAGCTGTTTTTT. Residues: CSVPTSPGELFF.

J is TRBJ1-5 and V is TRBV6-5; no definite D call. The CDR3 has 14 residues. Germline V gives CDR1 MNHEY, CDR2 SVGAGI. Trimming removed 0 bases at V and 6 bases at J, with 9 bases between. The CDR3 sequence: CASSYSGSGQPQHF. The CDR3 DNA reads TGTGCCAGCAGTTACTCGGGAAGCGGTCAGCCCCAGCATTTT.

This clonotype appeared a few times. The chain links TRBV9 to TRBJ1-1, with a possible D match to TRBD1 (5 bases). CDR1 and CDR2 from the germline V gene are SGDLS and YYNGEE. Trimming stripped 1 base from V and 0 bases from J, with 13 bases between. This CDR3 comprises 16 residues. Written as DNA, the CDR3 is TGTGCCAGCAGCGTAATTGGGAGGGGCCTGAACACTGAAGCTTTCTTT. Amino acid sequence: CASSVIGRGLNTEAFF.

This clonotype was seen at least ten times. The chain combines TRBV9 with TRBJ1-1; D unresolved. The germline V and J ends were trimmed by 4 bases and 0 bases, with 7 bases remaining between them. The germline V gene has CDR1 SGDLS and CDR2 YYNGEE. CDR3 length equals 13 residues. The CDR3 DNA sequence: TGTGCCAGCAGCCCCTTTTTGAACACTGAAGCTTTCTTT. It encodes CASSPFLNTEAFF.

The genes are TRBV6-2 or TRBV6-3 and TRBJ1-2; D unclear. The CDR3 consists of 13 residues. Trimming left V 1 base short and J 7 bases short, with 10 bases between. The germline gives CDR1 MNHEY, CDR2 SVGEGT. CDR3 DNA sequence: TGTGCCAGCAGTTACTTGGCCTCTTCTGGCTACACCTTC. Protein product: CASSYLASSGYTF.

A word on this clonotype: One end of the junction varies from germline; a read error may be responsible. The CDR3 sequence is CTSSLGQGSYEQYF. Here the CDR3 DNA reads TGCACCAGCAGCCTGGGACAGGGGAGCTACGAGCAGTACTTC. The chain employs TRBV4-1 and TRBJ2-7; 10 bases line up with TRBD1. This CDR3 is 14 amino acids long. Germline V gives CDR1 MGHRA, CDR2 YSYEKL.

The J gene is TRBJ2-7, the V gene TRBV7-2; perhaps TRBD2 as D (6 bases). This CDR3 comprises 17 residues. Germline CDR1 reads SGHTA; CDR2 reads FQGNSA. Trimming left V 4 bases short and J 2 bases short, with 21 bases between. This CDR3 is CASSSVAGYGNPYEQYF. For the CDR3, the DNA is TGTGCCAGCAGCTCAGTCGCGGGATATGGAAACCCCTACGAGCAGTACTTC.

This clonotype occurred once. This may be a read error: a much more frequent sequence differs by one nucleotide. The gene calls are TRBV20-1 and TRBJ1-1, with D maybe TRBD1 (5 bases). CDR1 is DFQATT and CDR2 is SNEGSKA in the germline V gene (reference sequence). This CDR3 contains 14 residues. The ends were cut back, 6 bases at V and 2 bases at J, with 16 bases in the middle. In nucleotides, the CDR3 is TGCAGTGCCGTCGGGGCACGGGAAAACACTGAAGCTTTCTTT. Translated: CSAVGARENTEAFF.

In regard to this clonotype: An end of the junction does not agree with germline; a read error may underlie this. The genes are TRBV7-2 and TRBJ1-1; D gene ambiguous. Germline V gives CDR1 SGHTA, CDR2 FQGNSA. The CDR3 loop spans 15 amino acids. CDR3 region: CASSLDAGLNTEAFF. In DNA form, the CDR3 reads TGCGCCAGCAGCTTGGACGCCGGTCTGAACACTGAAGCTTTCTTT.

This clonotype showed up just once. This rearrangement joins TRBV24-1 to TRBJ2-7, with 7 bases fitting TRBD1. CDR3 length equals 12 residues. After removal of 12 bases from V and 0 bases from J, the junction contained 4 bases not matched to a gene. From germline, CDR1 is KGHDR and CDR2 SFDVKD. This CDR3 is CAAGTASYEQYF. The CDR3 DNA follows: TGTGCCGCCGGGACAGCCTCCTACGAGCAGTACTTC.